The next 32 T cell receptor beta chains were all read from a single sample in a study of identical twins. TCRdb re-derived calls from the 5' RACE reads in MiXCR, one entry per CDR3 protein. Counted here are roughly 570,000 distinct CDR3 sequences, over 8.5% occurring once; the ten biggest clones make up around 3.2%. The data also belong to a second study, concerning yellow fever vaccine responses in identical twins.

Sequenced material: PBMCs. Receptors originate from a woman aged 18-35 years in good health.

This clonotype appeared a few times. This CDR3 is CSARDTAGVGPSDTQYF. The CDR3 DNA reads as TGCAGTGCTAGAGATACAGCGGGGGTGGGGCCGTCAGATACGCAGTATTTT. The V and J genes are TRBV20-1 and TRBJ2-3; 8 nucleotides agree with TRBD2. The trim removed 0 bases at V and 4 bases at J, leaving 12 bases unmatched. Looked up from germline, CDR1 is DFQATT and CDR2 is SNEGSKA (reference sequence). The CDR3 totals 17 residues.

This clonotype came up a few times. V usage is TRBV20-1 and J usage is TRBJ1-1; the match to TRBD1 covers 8 bases. After removal of 7 bases from V and 5 bases from J, the junction contained 6 bases not matched to a gene. Germline CDR1 is DFQATT and CDR2 is SNEGSKA (reference sequence). The CDR3 spans 12 residues. CDR3 DNA: TGCAGTGTACAGGGGGGTATTACTGAAGCTTTCTTT. This codes for CSVQGGITEAFF.

The chain is built from TRBV6-1 and TRBJ2-7; D is unresolved. CDR3 length equals 14 residues. V lost 7 bases to trimming and J lost 3 bases, with 16 bases between them. The V gene's germline CDR1 is MNHNS and CDR2 SASEGT. CDR3 DNA: TGTGCCAGCACCGAAGGCCCCTTTGACTACGAGCAGTACTTC. It specifies CASTEGPFDYEQYF.

The chain links TRBV15 to TRBJ2-7; 9 positions agree with TRBD1. This CDR3 contains 13 residues. The ends lost 9 bases at V and 3 bases at J; junction bases unmatched: 6. Germline V lookup: CDR1 LNHNV, CDR2 YYDKDF (reference sequence). The CDR3 coding sequence is TGTGCCACAACCCTGACAGGGGGCTACGAGCAGTACTTC. It encodes CATTLTGGYEQYF.

This clonotype was seen a few times. The chain is built from TRBV20-1 and TRBJ2-3; 7 positions agree with TRBD1. Trimming removed 3 bases from V and 4 bases from J; junction bases left unmatched: 4. CDR1 DFQATT and CDR2 SNEGSKA come from the germline V gene (reference sequence). The CDR3 consists of 13 residues. CDR3 sequence (DNA): TGCAGTGCTAGTCAGGGGGTCCCAGATACGCAGTATTTT. Translation gives CSASQGVPDTQYF.

This clonotype was picked up one time. The rearrangement joins TRBV15 to TRBJ2-1, with TRBD2 matching 10 bases. V lost 9 bases and J lost 3; bases outside the gene matches: 8. The CDR3 runs 15 residues. Germline V gene data show CDR1 as LNHNV and CDR2 as YYDKDF (reference sequence). Here the CDR3 reads CATATGTSVYNEQFF. CDR3 DNA sequence: TGTGCCACTGCGACCGGGACTAGCGTCTACAATGAGCAGTTCTTC.

Many counts were recorded for this clonotype. Here the CDR3 reads CASSLADDTQYF. The CDR3 DNA sequence: TGTGCCAGCAGCTTGGCGGACGATACGCAGTATTTT. V usage is TRBV7-9 and J usage is TRBJ2-3, with D uncertain. Germline V gene sequence: CDR1 SEHNR, CDR2 FQNEAQ (reference sequence). CDR3 length equals 12 residues. Trimming removed 3 bases at V and 6 bases at J, with 7 bases between.

This clonotype was observed many times. The chain joins TRBV4-2 to TRBJ2-1, with 10 bases that match TRBD2. This CDR3 contains 17 residues. J gave up 3 bases and V 0 bases, and 5 bases lay outside the gene matches. Germline assignment: CDR1 LGHNA and CDR2 YNFKEQ. In DNA, the CDR3 is TGTGCCAGCAGCCAAGAGCCCGGGACTAGCGTCTACAATGAGCAGTTCTTC. Translation: CASSQEPGTSVYNEQFF.

This chain joins TRBV6-1 and TRBJ1-5, with D possibly being TRBD1 (6 bases). Trimming cost V 6 bases and J 1 base, with 19 bases left between them. Germline V CDR1 and CDR2: MNHNS, SASEGT. The CDR3 extends over 17 amino acids. CDR3 in DNA: TGTGCCAGCAGATCCGAACCAGGGGAAGGAAGCAATCAGCCCCAGCATTTT. Encoded protein: CASRSEPGEGSNQPQHF.

This clonotype was seen ten or more times. The chain carries TRBV6-5 and TRBJ2-1, with 12 bases fitting TRBD2. Unmatched junction bases numbered 9, after V lost 0 bases and J lost 6 bases. The CDR3 is made up of 18 amino acids. In germline, CDR1 is MNHEY, CDR2 SVGAGI. The CDR3 region has the DNA TGTGCCAGCAGTTACTCCAATCCTAGCGGGAGGGCCCTCAATGAGCAGTTCTTC. This codes for CASSYSNPSGRALNEQFF.

This clonotype has a handful of counts. In DNA, the CDR3 is TGTGCCAGCAGTTACTTTGGCCAATCTGGGGCCAACGTCCTGACTTTC. Its protein is CASSYFGQSGANVLTF. This chain links TRBV6-2 or TRBV6-3 with TRBJ2-6; D unclear. CDR1 is MNHEY, CDR2 SVGEGT, per germline. The CDR3 is 16 residues long. V was shortened by 1 base and J by 1 base, with 8 bases between the two germline ends.

The chain carries TRBV7-9 and TRBJ2-3; maybe TRBD2 (6 bases). Looked up from germline, CDR1 is SEHNR and CDR2 is FQNEAQ (reference sequence). This CDR3 region has 13 residues. Trimming removed 8 bases from V and 6 bases from J, with 15 bases in between. CDR3 loop: CASEGLGGDTQYF. The CDR3 DNA is TGTGCCAGCGAGGGACTGGGCGGGGATACGCAGTATTTT.

This clonotype was detected only a few times. The chain has TRBV10-3 and TRBJ2-1, with no clear D. This CDR3 spans 13 amino acids. CDR1 is ENHRY and CDR2 is SYGVKD in the germline V gene. V lost 1 base and J 9 bases, leaving 10 bases between the germline ends. CDR3 DNA: TGTGCCATCAGTGAGTGGGGAATTACTGAGCAGTTCTTC. It is translated as CAISEWGITEQFF.

The chain recombines TRBV10-3 with TRBJ2-7; D perhaps matches TRBD1 (5 bases). The V and J ends lost 7 bases and 0 bases respectively, with 10 bases between them. This CDR3 contains 13 residues. Per germline, CDR1 ENHRY and CDR2 SYGVKD. CDR3 nucleotide sequence: TGTGCCATCAAAAAGGACACCTCCTACGAGCAGTACTTC. The encoded protein is CAIKKDTSYEQYF.

The chain carries TRBV7-3 and TRBJ2-5; D is possibly TRBD2 (7 bases). Between the trimmed V and J ends, which lost 4 bases and 10 bases, there was a span of 19 bases. The CDR3 is made up of 14 amino acids. CDR1 is SGHTA and CDR2 is FQGTGA in the germline V gene. The CDR3: CASSSSAGAGFQYF. The CDR3 DNA follows: TGTGCCAGCAGCTCAAGCGCGGGGGCGGGCTTCCAGTACTTC.

This clonotype was observed at least ten times. This chain uses TRBV6-5 with TRBJ2-2; TRBD2 matches 11 bases. J gave up 5 bases and V 0 bases, and 11 bases lay outside the gene matches. Germline-derived CDR1 and CDR2 are MNHEY and SVGAGI. This CDR3 is built from 19 residues. This CDR3 reads CASSYSGSTSGSWTGELFF. The CDR3 coding sequence is TGTGCCAGCAGTTACTCGGGCTCAACTAGCGGGAGTTGGACCGGGGAGCTGTTTTTT.

This clonotype has ten or more counts. The chain joins TRBV14 to TRBJ1-2; tentative D call: TRBD1 (5 bases). The CDR3 spans 12 residues. The germline V gene has CDR1 SGHDN and CDR2 FVKESK. V was trimmed by 8 bases and J by 3 bases, leaving 10 bases between them. The CDR3 reads CASSPGHYGYTF. The CDR3 region has the DNA TGTGCCAGCTCCCCGGGGCACTATGGCTACACCTTC. The complete variable domain, with remaining parts taken from reference TRBV14 and TRBJ1-2, reads EAGVTQFPSHSVIEKGQTVTLRCDPISGHDNLYWYRRVMGKEIKFLLHFVKESKQDESGMPNNRFLAERTGGTYSTLKVQPAELEDSGVYFCASSPGHYGYTFGSGTRLTVV.

V usage is TRBV3-1 and J usage is TRBJ2-7; possibly TRBD1 or TRBD2 for D (5 bases each). From germline, CDR1 is LGHDT and CDR2 YNNKEL (reference sequence). V lost 0 bases and J 4 bases, leaving 19 bases between the germline ends. This CDR3 is built from 17 residues. The CDR3: CASSQDQRDPIGYEQYF. In DNA form, the CDR3 reads TGTGCCAGCAGCCAAGATCAAAGGGACCCCATAGGGTACGAGCAGTACTTC.

This clonotype was observed a few times. The chain recombines TRBV9 with TRBJ2-1; D tentatively fits TRBD1 or TRBD2 (6 bases each). V was shortened by 5 bases and J by 6 bases, with 12 bases between the two germline ends. CDR1 and CDR2 from the germline V gene are SGDLS and YYNGEE. This CDR3 is 13 amino acids long. The CDR3 region is CASRPRGGNEQFF. The CDR3 coding sequence is TGTGCCAGCAGACCCAGGGGAGGCAATGAGCAGTTCTTC.

This clonotype has at least ten counts. The gene calls are TRBV9 and TRBJ2-3, with TRBD1 matching over 7 bases. V shed 4 bases and J 2 bases; nucleotides not matched to a gene: 7. Germline V lookup: CDR1 SGDLS, CDR2 YYNGEE. CDR3 length: 15 residues. The CDR3 loop is CASSIRDSDTDTQYF. In DNA, the CDR3 is TGTGCCAGCAGCATCCGGGACAGCGACACAGATACGCAGTATTTT.

In this sample, this clonotype turned up many times. The chain has TRBV12-3 or TRBV12-4 and TRBJ2-3; D not resolved. The CDR3 covers 14 residues. V dropped 1 base and J dropped 0 bases, with 5 bases sitting between them. CDR3 in DNA: TGTGCCAGCAGTTTAGGGGTCAGCACAGATACGCAGTATTTT. Translated, it gives CASSLGVSTDTQYF.

This clonotype has at least ten counts. The rearrangement joins TRBV7-9 to TRBJ2-2; no clear D. This CDR3 contains 15 residues. With 5 bases removed from V and 6 bases from J, the gap between germline ends came to 16 bases. The germline V gene encodes CDR1 SEHNR and CDR2 FQNEAQ (reference sequence). The DNA for the CDR3 is TGTGCCAGCAGCGCTATTCTTGGTGTGTCCGGGGAGCTGTTTTTT. This gives the protein CASSAILGVSGELFF. The complete variable domain, with remaining parts taken from reference TRBV7-9 and TRBJ2-2, reads DTGVSQNPRHKITKRGQNVTFRCDPISEHNRLYWYRQTLGQGPEFLTYFQNEAQLEKSRLLSDRFSAERPKGSFSTLEIQRTEQGDSAMYLCASSAILGVSGELFFGEGSRLTVL.

This clonotype was picked up many times. This chain joins TRBV29-1 and TRBJ2-5; 9 nucleotides agree with TRBD1. J gave up 3 bases and V 5 bases, and 13 bases lay outside the gene matches. Germline loops: CDR1 SQVTM, CDR2 ANQGSEA. The CDR3 extends over 16 amino acids. CDR3 coding DNA: TGCAGCGTTCTGGGGACAGGGCTACCAATTAAAGAGACCCAGTACTTC. Translated, it gives CSVLGTGLPIKETQYF. Full variable domain (outside the CDR3, taken from reference TRBV29-1 and TRBJ2-5): SAVISQKPSRDICQRGTSLTIQCQVDSQVTMMFWYRQQPGQSLTLIATANQGSEATYESGFVIDKFPISRPNLTFSTLTVSNMSPEDSSIYLCSVLGTGLPIKETQYFGPGTRLLVL.

This chain links TRBV3-1 with TRBJ2-5; 7 positions match TRBD2. V was clipped by 4 bases and J by 3 bases; unmatched bases: 5. This CDR3 region has 14 residues. The V gene's germline CDR1 is LGHDT and CDR2 YNNKEL (reference sequence). CDR3 loop: CASSRSGEEETQYF. The CDR3 DNA reads as TGTGCCAGCAGCCGCAGCGGGGAAGAAGAGACCCAGTACTTC.

This clonotype was seen at least ten times. J is TRBJ2-7 and V is TRBV4-2; weak D call: TRBD1 (5 bases). The V gene lost 4 bases and the J gene lost 2 bases, with 12 bases spanning the gap. CDR1 is LGHNA and CDR2 is YNFKEQ in the germline V gene. The CDR3 has 14 amino acids. CDR3 sequence reads: CASSPRTPPYEQYF. CDR3 in DNA: TGTGCCAGCAGCCCTCGGACACCTCCCTACGAGCAGTACTTC.

The gene calls are TRBV4-2 and TRBJ1-1; D is ambiguous. V lost 2 bases, J lost 2 bases, and 18 bases lay in between. CDR3 size: 17 residues. Germline CDR1 LGHNA, CDR2 YNFKEQ. CDR3 amino acids: CASSQFPSGRVNTEAFF. The CDR3 DNA is TGTGCCAGCAGCCAATTTCCTAGTGGACGGGTTAACACTGAAGCTTTCTTT.

The chain uses TRBV5-1 and TRBJ2-1; 9 positions agree with TRBD2. Trimming took 5 bases from V and 2 from J; bases not matched to a gene: 5. The CDR3 contains 15 residues. Germline lookup yields CDR1 SGHRS and CDR2 YFSETQ. The CDR3 DNA reads as TGCGCCAGCAGTTTTGCGGGGGGGCCCTACAATGAGCAGTTCTTC. Its protein is CASSFAGGPYNEQFF.

This rearrangement joins TRBV6-1 to TRBJ2-3; TRBD1 agrees at 10 bases. CDR1 is MNHNS, CDR2 SASEGT, per germline. The CDR3 totals 16 residues. The V and J ends lost 10 bases and 4 bases, in that order; junction bases with no gene match: 14. This chain's CDR3 is CATRDRGPASADTQYF. As DNA, the CDR3 is TGTGCCACTCGGGACAGGGGTCCCGCTAGCGCAGATACGCAGTATTTT.

The chain is built from TRBV7-2 and TRBJ1-4; TRBD1 is a possible D gene (6 bases). Germline assignment: CDR1 SGHTA and CDR2 FQGNSA. Trimming took off 5 bases at V and 1 base at J, with 14 bases between the two ends. The CDR3 runs 16 residues. The CDR3 DNA reads TGTGCCAGCAGCCCAGTGGGGGGGCGAACTAATGAAAAACTGTTTTTT. This encodes CASSPVGGRTNEKLFF.

The chain employs TRBV6-1 and TRBJ2-1; no reliable D call. CDR1 and CDR2 (germline): MNHNS, SASEGT. V dropped 6 bases and J dropped 2 bases, with 17 bases sitting between them. This CDR3 region has 16 residues. The CDR3 reads CASSRVLTDPYNEQFF. CDR3 bases: TGTGCCAGCAGCCGAGTCCTGACGGACCCCTACAATGAGCAGTTCTTC.

The table lists this clonotype with many counts. The chain couples TRBV10-3 to TRBJ2-4, with D possibly being TRBD2 (5 bases). This CDR3 region has 14 residues. Germline V gives CDR1 ENHRY, CDR2 SYGVKD. V was shortened by 3 bases and J by 8 bases, with 14 bases between the two germline ends. The CDR3 DNA sequence: TGTGCCATCAGTGAATTCGAGGGTGGGGACATTCAGTACTTC. Translating gives CAISEFEGGDIQYF.

This clonotype occurred many times. This chain uses TRBV27 with TRBJ1-3; D remains unclear. V was cut by 7 bases and J by 0 bases, with 13 bases left in between. This CDR3 has 15 amino acids. In germline, CDR1 is MNHEY, CDR2 SMNVEV (reference sequence). CDR3 sequence reads: CASKPQLVSGNTIYF. DNA of the CDR3: TGTGCCAGCAAACCTCAGTTGGTCTCTGGAAACACCATATATTTT.